This T cell receptor (beta chain) was observed in a study of T cell responses to AZD1222 COVID-19 vaccine. V lost 1 base and J lost 5, with 22 bases in between. Germline CDR1 SEHNR, CDR2 FQNEAQ (reference sequence). The CDR3 extends over 18 amino acids. About this clone itself: Its antigen is unidentified.

Study conclusions and caveats: Among spike-specific TCRs, nearly half reportedly target unmutated variant regions. Donors were chiefly white British, with a greater number of females, and clonal diversity was perhaps underestimated.

TCRdb keeps only in-frame clones here, not all; method: immunoSEQ multiplex PCR. The sample lists around 170,000 clones, approximately 91% occurring once. The receptor's source is an adult in good health. The chain couples TRBV7-9 to TRBJ2-3, with D perhaps TRBD1 or TRBD2 (6 bases each). The specimen comprised peripheral blood, sampled on day 0 of AZD1222 vaccination. The CDR3 reads CASSLVVGAGHSRDTQYF. Written as DNA, the CDR3 is TGTGCCAGCAGCTTAGTAGTGGGGGCGGGGCACTCACGAGATACGCAGTATTTT. Together with reference TRBV7-9 and TRBJ2-3, the CDR3 gives the full variable domain: DTGVSQNPRHKITKRGQNVTFRCDPISEHNRLYWYRQTLGQGPEFLTYFQNEAQLEKSRLLSDRFSAERPKGSFSTLEIQRTEQGDSAMYLCASSLVVGAGHSRDTQYFGPGTRLTVL.